This T cell receptor beta chain derives from a study of T cell responses to AZD1222 COVID-19 vaccine. Study-level findings and limits: Baseline seropositivity characterized only 5 or 6 AZD1222 recipients. Females outnumbered males among donors, who were mostly white British; clonal diversity was possibly underestimated.

With regard to this clone: Its target is unknown.

This table comes from immunoSEQ multiplex PCR, and its TCRdb copy is limited to in-frame clones, with some not included. The sample lists 150,000 to 200,000 clones, approximately 89% seen once, with around 3.7% in the top ten. Sequenced here: peripheral blood, sampled 28 days after the second AZD1222 dose. This receptor was obtained from an adult who received the AZD1222 COVID-19 vaccine.

CDR3 region: CASSLVAGTYNYGYTF. The CDR3 bases are TGTGCCAGCAGCTTAGTCGCAGGGACCTATAACTATGGCTACACCTTC. This sequence joins TRBV7-8 and TRBJ1-2; tentatively, D is TRBD1 (5 bases). V lost 1 base to trimming and J lost 1 base, with 13 bases between them. CDR1 and CDR2 from the germline V gene are SGHVS and FQNEAQ. CDR3 length: 16 residues.